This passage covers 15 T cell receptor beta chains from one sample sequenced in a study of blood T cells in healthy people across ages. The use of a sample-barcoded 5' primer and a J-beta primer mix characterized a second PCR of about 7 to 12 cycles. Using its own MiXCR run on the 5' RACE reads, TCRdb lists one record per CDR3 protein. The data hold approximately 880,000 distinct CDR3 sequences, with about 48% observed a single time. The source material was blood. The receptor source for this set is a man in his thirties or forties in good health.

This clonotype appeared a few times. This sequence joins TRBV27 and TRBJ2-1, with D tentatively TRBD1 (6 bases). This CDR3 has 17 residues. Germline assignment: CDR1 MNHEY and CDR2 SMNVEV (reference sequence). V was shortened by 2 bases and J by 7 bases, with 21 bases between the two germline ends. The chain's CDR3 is CASSLGGQGLFRNEQFF. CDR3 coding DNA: TGTGCCAGCAGTTTAGGGGGTCAGGGGCTCTTTCGGAATGAGCAGTTCTTC.

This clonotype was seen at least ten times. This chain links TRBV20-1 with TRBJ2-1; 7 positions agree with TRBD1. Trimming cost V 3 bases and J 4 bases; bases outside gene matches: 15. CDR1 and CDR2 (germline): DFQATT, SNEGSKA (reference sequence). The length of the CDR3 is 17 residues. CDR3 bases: TGCAGTGCTAGGTCCCTTGTACAGGGGATTTTGTACAATGAGCAGTTCTTC. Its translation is CSARSLVQGILYNEQFF.

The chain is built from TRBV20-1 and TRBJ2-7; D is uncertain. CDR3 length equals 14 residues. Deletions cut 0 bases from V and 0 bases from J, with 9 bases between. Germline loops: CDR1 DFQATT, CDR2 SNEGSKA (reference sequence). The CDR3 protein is CSARERPNSYEQYF. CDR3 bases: TGCAGTGCTAGAGAGCGTCCGAACTCCTACGAGCAGTACTTC.

CDR3 region: CASSEAVGVSNQPQHF. CDR3 DNA sequence: TGTGCCAGCAGTGAAGCGGTTGGGGTTAGCAATCAGCCCCAGCATTTT. V is TRBV2 and J is TRBJ1-5; D is unresolved. Looked up from germline, CDR1 is SNHLY and CDR2 is FYNNEI. With 0 bases removed from V and 0 bases from J, the gap between germline ends came to 9 bases. The CDR3 runs to 16 residues.

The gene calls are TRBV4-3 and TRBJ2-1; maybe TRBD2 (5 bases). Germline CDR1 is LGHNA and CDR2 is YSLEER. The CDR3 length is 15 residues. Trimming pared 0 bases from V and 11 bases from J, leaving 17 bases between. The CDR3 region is CASSQDRSTPGKQFF. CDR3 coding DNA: TGCGCCAGCAGCCAAGATCGTTCCACTCCGGGGAAGCAGTTCTTC.

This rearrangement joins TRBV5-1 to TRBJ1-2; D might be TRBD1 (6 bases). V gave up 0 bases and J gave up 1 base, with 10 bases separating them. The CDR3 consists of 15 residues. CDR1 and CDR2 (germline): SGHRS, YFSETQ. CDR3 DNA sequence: TGCGCCAGCAGCTTGGACACAGGGCTTAACTATGGCTACACCTTC. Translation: CASSLDTGLNYGYTF.

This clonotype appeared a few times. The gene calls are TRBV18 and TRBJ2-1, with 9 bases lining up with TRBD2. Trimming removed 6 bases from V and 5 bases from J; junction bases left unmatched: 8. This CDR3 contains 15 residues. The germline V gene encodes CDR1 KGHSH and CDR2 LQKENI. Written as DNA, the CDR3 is TGTGCCAGCTCCCACCTAGCGGGGCACAACAATGAGCAGTTCTTC. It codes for CASSHLAGHNNEQFF.

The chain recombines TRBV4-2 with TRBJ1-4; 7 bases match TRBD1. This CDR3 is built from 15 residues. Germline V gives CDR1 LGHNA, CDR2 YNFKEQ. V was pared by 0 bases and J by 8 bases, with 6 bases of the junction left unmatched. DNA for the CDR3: TGTGCCAGCAGCCAAGACCAGGGGGTGAGAGAAAAACTGTTTTTT. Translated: CASSQDQGVREKLFF.

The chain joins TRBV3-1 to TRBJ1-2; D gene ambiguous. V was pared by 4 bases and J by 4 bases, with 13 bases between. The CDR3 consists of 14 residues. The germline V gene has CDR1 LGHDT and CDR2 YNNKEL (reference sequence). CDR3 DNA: TGTGCCAGCAGCCCCCAAGGTGGGGTCTATGGCTACACCTTC. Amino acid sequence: CASSPQGGVYGYTF.

This CDR3 reads CASSLVSPPDTQYF. The CDR3 nucleotides are TGTGCCAGCAGCTTAGTCTCACCCCCAGATACGCAGTATTTT. This chain links TRBV7-2 with TRBJ2-3; D gene ambiguous. Germline CDR1 reads SGHTA; CDR2 reads FQGNSA. V lost 1 base and J 4 bases, leaving 9 bases between the germline ends. CDR3 length: 14 amino acids.

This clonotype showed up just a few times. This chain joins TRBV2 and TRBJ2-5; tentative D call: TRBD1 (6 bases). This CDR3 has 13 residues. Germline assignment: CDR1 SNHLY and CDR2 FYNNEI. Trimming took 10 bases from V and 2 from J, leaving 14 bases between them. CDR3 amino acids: CATPGHLQETQYF. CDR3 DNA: TGTGCCACCCCGGGACATCTACAAGAGACCCAGTACTTC. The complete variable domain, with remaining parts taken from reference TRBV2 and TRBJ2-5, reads EPEVTQTPSHQVTQMGQEVILRCVPISNHLYFYWYRQILGQKVEFLVSFYNNEISEKSEIFDDQFSVERPDGSNFTLKIRSTKLEDSAMYFCATPGHLQETQYFGPGTRLLVL.

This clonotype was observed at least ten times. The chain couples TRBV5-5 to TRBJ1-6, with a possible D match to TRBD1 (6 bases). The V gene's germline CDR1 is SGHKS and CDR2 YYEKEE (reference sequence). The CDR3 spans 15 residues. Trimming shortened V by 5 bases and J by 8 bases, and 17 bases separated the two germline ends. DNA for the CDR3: TGTGCCAGCAGGCCCGCCGGGACAAACTATTCACCCCTCCACTTT. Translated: CASRPAGTNYSPLHF.

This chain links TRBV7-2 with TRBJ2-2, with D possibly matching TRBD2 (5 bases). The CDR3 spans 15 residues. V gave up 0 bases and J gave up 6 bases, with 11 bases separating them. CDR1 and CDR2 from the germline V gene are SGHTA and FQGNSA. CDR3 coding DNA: TGTGCCAGCAGCTTAGCTTCCGGGCGGGCCGGGGAGCTGTTTTTT. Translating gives CASSLASGRAGELFF.

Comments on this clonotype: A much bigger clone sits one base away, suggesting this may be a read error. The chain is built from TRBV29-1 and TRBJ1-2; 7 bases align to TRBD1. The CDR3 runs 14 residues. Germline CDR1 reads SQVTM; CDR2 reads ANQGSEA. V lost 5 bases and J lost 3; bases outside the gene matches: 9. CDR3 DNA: TGCAGCGTTCCGCAGGGGGGGGCTGACTATGGCTACACCTTC. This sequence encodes CSVPQGGADYGYTF.

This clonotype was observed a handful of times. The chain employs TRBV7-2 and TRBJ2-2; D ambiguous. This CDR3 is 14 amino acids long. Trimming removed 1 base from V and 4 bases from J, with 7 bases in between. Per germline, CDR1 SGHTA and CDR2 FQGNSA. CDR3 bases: TGTGCCAGCAGCTTAGTTCGCGGCACCGGGGAGCTGTTTTTT. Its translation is CASSLVRGTGELFF.